This TCR beta chain was obtained from a study of patients and donors after allogeneic stem cell transplantation. This clonotype is medium-sized. Deletions cut 2 bases from V and 1 base from J, with 4 bases between. This CDR3 spans 13 amino acids. Germline lookup yields CDR1 MNHEY and CDR2 SMNVEV (reference sequence). TCRdb independently ran MiXCR on the RT-PCR reads; one entry per CDR3 protein. The sample shows about 2,000 distinct CDR3 sequences, 4% to 5% of them seen only once. The chain combines TRBV27 with TRBJ2-3; D uncertain. The source material was blood, either unsorted or a sorted T cell fraction (not recorded which). The sequence was collected from a human donor who was either an allogeneic HSCT recipient or a stem cell or donor lymphocyte infusion donor (not recorded which). It is not recorded whose cells these are; they may come from a transplant donor. The CDR3 nucleotides are TGTGCCAGCAGTTTACAGCGCACAGATACGCAGTATTTT. Amino acid sequence: CASSLQRTDTQYF.